This T cell receptor beta chain came from a study of T cells after yellow fever vaccination. The TCR cDNA carried a universal primer site and UMIs from 5'RACE template switching. TCRdb redid the calling of the 5' RACE reads with MiXCR, one entry per CDR3 protein. The sample yields 500,000 to 550,000 distinct CDR3 sequences, less than 25% seen once. The CDR3 spans 17 residues. Germline CDR1 and CDR2: SGHRS and YFSETQ. V gave up 4 bases and J gave up 7 bases; unmatched junction bases: 18. This receptor was taken from a man aged 18 to 29 who received the YFV17D yellow fever vaccine. The source was PBMCs, collected around 3 weeks after the first yellow fever vaccination. The chain joins TRBV5-1 to TRBJ2-7; 9 nucleotides line up with TRBD1. This CDR3 is CASSDGTGYPGAVEQYV. DNA for the CDR3: TGCGCCAGCAGCGATGGGACAGGGTATCCGGGGGCCGTGGAGCAGTACGTC.